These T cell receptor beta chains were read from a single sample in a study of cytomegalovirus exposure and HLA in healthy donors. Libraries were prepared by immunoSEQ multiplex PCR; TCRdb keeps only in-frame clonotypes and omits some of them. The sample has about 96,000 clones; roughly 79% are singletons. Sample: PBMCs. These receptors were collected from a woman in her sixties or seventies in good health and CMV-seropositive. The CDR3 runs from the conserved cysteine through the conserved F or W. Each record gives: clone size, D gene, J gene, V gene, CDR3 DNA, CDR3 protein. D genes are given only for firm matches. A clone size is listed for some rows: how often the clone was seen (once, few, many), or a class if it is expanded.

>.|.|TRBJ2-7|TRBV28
TGTGCCAGCAGTTTATCTCCTGCCGGGGGAGGCGAGCAGTACTTC
CASSLSPAGGGEQYF
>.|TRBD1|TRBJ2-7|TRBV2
TGTGCCAGCCGGACAGGGGGCCTCTCCTACGAGCAGTACTTC
CASRTGGLSYEQYF
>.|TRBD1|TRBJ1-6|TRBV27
TGTGCCAGCAGTTCATATGACAGGGGGAATAATTCACCCCTCCACTTT
CASSSYDRGNNSPLHF
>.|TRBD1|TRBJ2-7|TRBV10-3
TGTGCCATCATCGGGACAGGGGGCTCCTACGAGCAGTACTTC
CAIIGTGGSYEQYF
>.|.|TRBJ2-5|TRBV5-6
TGTGCCAGCAGCTTGGTAGGAGAGGAGACCCAGTACTTC
CASSLVGEETQYF
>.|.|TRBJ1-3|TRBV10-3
TGTGCCATCAGCCCGGGGGGGCGCGGTGGAAACACCATATATTTT
CAISPGGRGGNTIYF
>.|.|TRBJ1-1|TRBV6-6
TGTGCCAGCAGTGGCTACACTGAAGCTTTCTTT
CASSGYTEAFF
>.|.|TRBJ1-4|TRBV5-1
TGCGCCAGCAGCCCAGGGGCGAATGAAAAACTGTTTTTT
CASSPGANEKLFF
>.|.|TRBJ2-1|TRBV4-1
TGCGCCAGCAGCCAAGCTACCCGGACTAACTTTAATGAGCAGTTCTTC
CASSQATRTNFNEQFF
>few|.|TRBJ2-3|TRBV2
TGTGCCAGCCTCCTGCCCAGTTCAGATACGCAGTATTTT
CASLLPSSDTQYF
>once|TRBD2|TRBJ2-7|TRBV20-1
TGCAGTGCTTCCTTAGCGGGCGAGCAGTACTTC
CSASLAGEQYF
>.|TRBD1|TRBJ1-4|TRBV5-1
TGCGCCAGCAGCTTGGTGACAGGGGATGAAAAACTGTTTTTT
CASSLVTGDEKLFF
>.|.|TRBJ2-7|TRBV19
TGTGCCAGTAGTCCTTGGGGGACACCTTTCTACGAGCAGTACTTC
CASSPWGTPFYEQYF
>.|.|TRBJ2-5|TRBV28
TGTGCCAGCAGTTTAAGACTTCCGAAGACCCAGTACTTC
CASSLRLPKTQYF
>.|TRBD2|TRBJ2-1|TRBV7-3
TGTGCCAGCAGCTTAAAAGCGGGAACCTACAATGAGCAGTTCTTC
CASSLKAGTYNEQFF
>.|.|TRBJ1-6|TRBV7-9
TGTGCCAGCAGCTCCGAGAGACAGAACTCACCCCTCCACTTT
CASSSERQNSPLHF
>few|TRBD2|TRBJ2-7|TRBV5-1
TGCGCCAGCAGGGTAGCGGGACGTCTGGCCGAGCAGTACTTC
CASRVAGRLAEQYF
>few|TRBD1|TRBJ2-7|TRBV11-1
TGTGCCAGCAGCTACGCCGGGACAGGGCACTACGAGCAGTACTTC
CASSYAGTGHYEQYF
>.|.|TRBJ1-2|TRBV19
TGTGCCAGTAGTCCCGGGCCGACAGGAGTGGGTGGCTACACCTTC
CASSPGPTGVGGYTF
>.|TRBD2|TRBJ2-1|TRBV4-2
TGTGCCAGCAGCCAAGTACCGGGACTAGCGGGAAAGAGCTCCTACAATGAGCAGTTCTTC
CASSQVPGLAGKSSYNEQFF
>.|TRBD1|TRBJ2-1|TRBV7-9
TGTGCCAGTGGGGACAGCTCCTACAATGAGCAGTTCTTC
CASGDSSYNEQFF
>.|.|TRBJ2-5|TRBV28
TGTGCCAGCAGTTTATTATGGAGCGAAGAGACCCAGTACTTC
CASSLLWSEETQYF
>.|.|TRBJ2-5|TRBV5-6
TGTGCCAGCAGTCTTCCCGGCCAAGAGACCCAGTACTTC
CASSLPGQETQYF
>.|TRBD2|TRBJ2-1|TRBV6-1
TGTGCCAGCAGTGTCGGGACTAGCTCCTACAATGAGCAGTTCTTC
CASSVGTSSYNEQFF
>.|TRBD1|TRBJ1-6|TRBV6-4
TGTGCCAGCAGTGAGGGCCAGGGGGCCTCACCCCTCCACTTT
CASSEGQGASPLHF
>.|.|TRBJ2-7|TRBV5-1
TGCGCCAGCAGCTTGGAGTTTAAAGGCCAGCGCTACGAGCAGTACTTC
CASSLEFKGQRYEQYF
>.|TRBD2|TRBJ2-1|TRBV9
TGTGCCAGCAGCGTAGAAACGGGAGGTCATAATGAGCAGTTCTTC
CASSVETGGHNEQFF
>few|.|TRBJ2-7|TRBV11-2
TGTGCCAGCAGTACCCTCCGGCAGGGGAAGACCTACGAGCAGTACTTC
CASSTLRQGKTYEQYF
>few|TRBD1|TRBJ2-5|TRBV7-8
TGTGCCAGCAGCCAGGGACAGGGAACGTTAGAGACCCAGTACTTC
CASSQGQGTLETQYF
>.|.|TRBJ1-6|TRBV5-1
TGCGCCAGCGGTGGGGCGGACTATAATTCACCCCTCCACTTT
CASGGADYNSPLHF
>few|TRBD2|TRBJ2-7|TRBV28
TGTGCCAGCAGTTCCATTGGGACTAGCGGGGGGACCTACGAGCAGTACTTC
CASSSIGTSGGTYEQYF
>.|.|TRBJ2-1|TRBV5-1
TGCGCCAGCAGCTACCTCAACAGGGACGCCTACAATGAGCAGTTCTTC
CASSYLNRDAYNEQFF
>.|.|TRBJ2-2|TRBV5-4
TGTGCCAGCAGCTTCGGGGCGAACACCGGGGAGCTGTTTTTT
CASSFGANTGELFF
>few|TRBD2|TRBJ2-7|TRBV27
TGTGCCAGCAGTTTGGTCCGGGGGGGGTTCTACGAGCAGTACTTC
CASSLVRGGFYEQYF
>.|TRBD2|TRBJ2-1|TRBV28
TGTGCCAGCAGTTTATGGACTAGCGGCAGGGGTGAGCAGTTCTTC
CASSLWTSGRGEQFF
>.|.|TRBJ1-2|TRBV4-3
TGCGCCAGCAGTCCGACAGGCTTCAACTATGGCTACACCTTC
CASSPTGFNYGYTF
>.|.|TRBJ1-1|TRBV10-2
TGCGCCACTAACACGAAGGGGGACACTGAAGCTTTCTTT
CATNTKGDTEAFF
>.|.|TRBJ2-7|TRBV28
TGTGCCAGCAGCCTAGTGCGGTACGAGCAGTACTTC
CASSLVRYEQYF
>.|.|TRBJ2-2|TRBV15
TGTGCCACCAGCAGAGATAAAAGCGCGAACACCGGGGAGCTGTTTTTT
CATSRDKSANTGELFF
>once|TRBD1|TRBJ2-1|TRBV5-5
TGTGCCAGCAGCCAGGGACAGGGGGTCCCTTTTACCTACAATGAGCAGTTCTTC
CASSQGQGVPFTYNEQFF
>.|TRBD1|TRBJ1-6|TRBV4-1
TGCGCCAGCAGCCATTCACTACAGGGGGTTGGATATTCACCCCTCCACTTT
CASSHSLQGVGYSPLHF
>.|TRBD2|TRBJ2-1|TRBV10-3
TGTGCCATCAGTGAGGTTAAGCGGGGGGGCCTTAATGAGCAGTTCTTC
CAISEVKRGGLNEQFF
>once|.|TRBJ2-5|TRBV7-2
TGTGCCAGCAGCCGAGGGAAACAAGAGACCCAGTACTTC
CASSRGKQETQYF
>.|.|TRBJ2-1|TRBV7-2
TGTGCCAGCAGCTTAGCCAGGGGCTCCTACAATGAGCAGTTCTTC
CASSLARGSYNEQFF
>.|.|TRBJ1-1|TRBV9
TGTGCCAGCAGCCCATATTGGCATGACACTGAAGCTTTCTTT
CASSPYWHDTEAFF
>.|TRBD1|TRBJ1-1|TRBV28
TGTGCCAGCAGTGCCCGGGACAGGGGGCTGTACACTGAAGCTTTCTTT
CASSARDRGLYTEAFF
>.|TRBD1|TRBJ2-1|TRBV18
TGTGCCAGCTCATCGGGACAGGGTGGTGAGCAGTTCTTC
CASSSGQGGEQFF